This T cell receptor beta chain is drawn from a study of memory CD4+ T cells and cytomegalovirus serostatus. About the research overall: This sample comes from healthy Belgian adults, fewer than 10 CMV seropositive, 24 seronegative.

This CDR3 spans 15 amino acids. Per the germline V gene, CDR1 is MRHNA and CDR2 is SNTAGT. The germline V and J ends were trimmed by 3 bases and 6 bases, with 14 bases remaining between them. Single viable CD3+CD4+CD8-CD45RO+ cells were sorted as the memory CD4+ T cells. This clone is labeled as medium-sized. The antigen is undetermined. Findings of the study overall: A US-trained random forest predicted CMV serostatus with median AUC roughly 0.91. CD4+ memory repertoires contained about 40% of the roughly 160 reported CMV TCRbeta sequences. The CMV-associated TCR signature appears largely within the CD4+ memory repertoire.

TCRdb keeps only in-frame clones here, not all; method: immunoSEQ multiplex PCR. In the table there are 50,000 to 65,000 clones, under 80% of which are singletons. The sequence was collected from an adult in good health and CMV-seronegative. This rearrangement joins TRBV6-4 to TRBJ2-2; D is possibly TRBD1 (6 bases). Sequences were obtained from memory CD4+ T cells from blood. Here the CDR3 DNA reads TGTGCCAGCAGTGATGCAGGGGATTTGGCCGGGGAGCTGTTTTTT. This encodes CASSDAGDLAGELFF.